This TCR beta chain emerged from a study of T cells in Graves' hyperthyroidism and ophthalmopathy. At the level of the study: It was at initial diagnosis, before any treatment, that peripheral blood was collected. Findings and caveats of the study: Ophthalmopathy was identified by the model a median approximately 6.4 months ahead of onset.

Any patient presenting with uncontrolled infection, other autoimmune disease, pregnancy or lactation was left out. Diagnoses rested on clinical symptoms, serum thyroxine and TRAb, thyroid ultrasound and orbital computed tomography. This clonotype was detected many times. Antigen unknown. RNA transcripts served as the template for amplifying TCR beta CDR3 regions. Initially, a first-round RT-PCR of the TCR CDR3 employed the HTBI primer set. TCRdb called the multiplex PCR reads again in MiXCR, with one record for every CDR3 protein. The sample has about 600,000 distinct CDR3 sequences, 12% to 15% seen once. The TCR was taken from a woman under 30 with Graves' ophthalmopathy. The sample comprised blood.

The CDR3 DNA reads TGTGCCACCAGCAGTGAACAGTCTAGCGTATCCTACGAGCAGTACTTC. The encoded protein is CATSSEQSSVSYEQYF. J is TRBJ2-7 and V is TRBV15; D may be TRBD2 (6 bases). Germline CDR1 is LNHNV and CDR2 is YYDKDF (reference sequence). V lost 3 bases to trimming and J lost 1 base, with 16 bases between them. There are 16 residues in the CDR3. The whole variable domain, filled in from reference TRBV15 and TRBJ2-7, reads DAMVIQNPRYQVTQFGKPVTLSCSQTLNHNVMYWYQQKSSQAPKLLFHYYDKDFNNEADTPDNFQSRRPNTSFCFLDIRSPGLGDTAMYLCATSSEQSSVSYEQYFGPGTRLTVT.